This T cell receptor (beta chain) was profiled in a study of shared clonotypes between healthy human individuals. Germline V CDR1 and CDR2: MDHEN, SYDVKM. The CDR3 covers 15 residues. The ends lost 3 bases at V and 5 bases at J; junction bases unmatched: 9. Clones were read by immunoSEQ multiplex PCR, and TCRdb kept only the in-frame ones, dropping some. This table has under 600,000 clones, about 79% appearing once. J is TRBJ1-1 and V is TRBV28; 7 nucleotides match TRBD1. Sequenced: PBMCs. This TCR was recovered from a middle-aged woman in good health. Some clones in this sample may be carry-over from other donors' samples. The CDR3 coding sequence is TGTGCCAGCAGTTTGTCGACAGGGTGGGGTACTGAAGCTTTCTTT. Translating gives CASSLSTGWGTEAFF.